This T cell receptor beta chain stems from a study of T-cell memory formation after mild COVID-19. Trimming removed 2 bases from V and 5 bases from J, with 17 bases in between. The CDR3 has 16 residues. Germline loops: CDR1 LGHNA, CDR2 YNFKEQ. TCRdb re-analysed the 5' RACE reads in MiXCR, keeping a single row per CDR3 protein. The repertoire holds more than 85,000 distinct CDR3 sequences, 11% seen once, with more than 35% in the top ten. In this sample, this clonotype turned up a few times. This rearrangement joins TRBV4-2 to TRBJ2-3; tentatively, D is TRBD2 (6 bases). This receptor was obtained from a man younger than 35 who had mild COVID-19 (a few samples of this study predate the infection). Cell type and time point are not known. Sequencing input: PBMCs or a T cell subset sorted from them (not recorded which). CDR3 nucleotides: TGTGCCAGCAGCCAAAACTTGCGGGGCTCTGGAGATACGCAGTATTTT. Residues: CASSQNLRGSGDTQYF.